This entry lists 2 T cell receptor beta chains sequenced from one sample in a study of post-analysis software for immune sequencing data. Carried by the TCR beta cDNA libraries were unique molecular identifiers. TCRdb analysed the PCR reads with MiXCR anew, one entry per CDR3 protein. In the table there are fewer than 900,000 distinct CDR3 sequences, about half of which are singletons. No cognate antigen is known for these TCRs. Study-wide findings and caveats: Patients used about 5 TRBV segments, including TRBV5-6, TRBV5-1 and TRBV20-1, more often than controls.

Material for sequencing was blood. These receptors were taken from a girl aged 10 to 17 with multiple sclerosis.

The sample holds a few counts of this clonotype. The V call is TRBV6-5, the J call TRBJ1-2, with TRBD1 matching over 9 bases. The CDR3 totals 14 residues. CDR1 and CDR2 (germline): MNHEY, SVGAGI. The V segment lost 6 bases and the J segment 5 bases; nucleotides outside the gene matches: 7. CDR3 protein: CASSRTDRGYGYTF. For the CDR3, the DNA is TGTGCCAGCAGCAGGACCGACAGGGGGTATGGCTACACCTTC.

The chain joins TRBV6-5 to TRBJ2-3, with 8 bases lining up with TRBD1. Trimming removed 6 bases from V and 6 bases from J; junction bases left unmatched: 11. Germline V gene data show CDR1 as MNHEY and CDR2 as SVGAGI. This CDR3 has 15 residues. CDR3 loop: CASSAEDRVTDTQYF. CDR3 DNA sequence: TGTGCCAGCAGCGCCGAGGACAGGGTCACCGATACGCAGTATTTT.